The following is a T cell receptor (beta chain) sequence with its context. This entry is derived from a study of molecular identifiers for immune sequencing clone quantification. Per the germline V gene, CDR1 is LNHDA and CDR2 is SQIVND (reference sequence). Trimming removed 1 base from V and 3 bases from J; junction bases left unmatched: 4. CDR3 length: 15 residues. One entry per CDR3 protein, called by TCRdb with MiXCR from the PCR reads. The sample holds approximately 500,000 distinct CDR3 sequences, over 20% seen once. The clonotype originates from a human donor in good health. Some libraries in this study had Jurkat cell RNA spiked in. The sample comprised naive CD8+ T cells from blood, with Jurkat cell RNA spiked in. Subset reported: FACS-sorted CD8+CD4-CCR7+CD45RA+ naive T cells. The chain uses TRBV19 and TRBJ2-7; 9 bases match TRBD1. CDR3 residues: CASSIVGQGSYEQYF. DNA for the CDR3: TGTGCCAGTAGTATAGTCGGACAGGGGAGCTACGAGCAGTACTTC.